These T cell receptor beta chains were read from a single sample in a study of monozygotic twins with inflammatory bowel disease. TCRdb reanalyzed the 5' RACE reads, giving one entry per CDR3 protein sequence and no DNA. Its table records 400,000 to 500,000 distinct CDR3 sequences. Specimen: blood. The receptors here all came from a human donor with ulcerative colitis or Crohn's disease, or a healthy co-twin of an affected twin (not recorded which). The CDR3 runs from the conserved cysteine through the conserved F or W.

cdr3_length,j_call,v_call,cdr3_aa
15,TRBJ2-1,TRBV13,CASSLLLGLANEQFF
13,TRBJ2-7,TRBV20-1,CSASIAAVYEQYF
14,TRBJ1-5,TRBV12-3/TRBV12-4,CASSSQGDNQPQHF
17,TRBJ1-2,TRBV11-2,CASSFDQGSPAVYGYTF
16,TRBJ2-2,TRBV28,CASSSLAGLNTGELFF
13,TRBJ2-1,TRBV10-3,CAITTTSSNEQFF
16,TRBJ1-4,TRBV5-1,CASSWTGDTINEKLFF
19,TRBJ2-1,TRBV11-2,CASSLGPSGSASSYNEQFF
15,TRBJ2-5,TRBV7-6,CASSLGTSEQETQYF
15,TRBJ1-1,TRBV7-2,CASSSPWLANTEAFF
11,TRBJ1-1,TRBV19,CASFGEARAFF
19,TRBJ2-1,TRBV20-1,CSARAPWSSGRSSYNEQFF
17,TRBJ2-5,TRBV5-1,CASSPDGLAGRGETQYF
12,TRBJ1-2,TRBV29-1,CSVSGINYGYTF
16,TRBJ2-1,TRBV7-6,CASSPPGTREGNEQFF
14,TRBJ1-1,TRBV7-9,CASSSLSMNTEAFF
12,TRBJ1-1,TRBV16,CASSSLTERAFF